There are many counts of the clone carrying this TCR beta chain. The sample originates from a study of T cells in Graves' hyperthyroidism and ophthalmopathy. TCR beta CDR3 region amplification was performed from RNA transcripts. The HTBI set primed first-round TCR CDR3 RT-PCR. A single record per CDR3 protein comes from TCRdb applying MiXCR to the multiplex PCR reads. The table has 540,000 or so distinct CDR3 sequences, around 16% seen once; the top ten hold under 8%. V was clipped by 6 bases and J by 6 bases; unmatched bases: 14. The CDR3 extends over 16 amino acids. Germline V gene data show CDR1 as MNHEY and CDR2 as SVGEGT.

V usage is TRBV6-2 or TRBV6-3 and J usage is TRBJ2-4, with TRBD1 identical over 7 bases. What was sequenced was blood. The sequence was collected from a young woman with Graves' hyperthyroidism. The CDR3 reads CASSSTPGQAGNIQYF. The CDR3 bases are TGTGCCAGCAGCAGCACCCCCGGACAGGCGGGAAACATTCAGTACTTC.